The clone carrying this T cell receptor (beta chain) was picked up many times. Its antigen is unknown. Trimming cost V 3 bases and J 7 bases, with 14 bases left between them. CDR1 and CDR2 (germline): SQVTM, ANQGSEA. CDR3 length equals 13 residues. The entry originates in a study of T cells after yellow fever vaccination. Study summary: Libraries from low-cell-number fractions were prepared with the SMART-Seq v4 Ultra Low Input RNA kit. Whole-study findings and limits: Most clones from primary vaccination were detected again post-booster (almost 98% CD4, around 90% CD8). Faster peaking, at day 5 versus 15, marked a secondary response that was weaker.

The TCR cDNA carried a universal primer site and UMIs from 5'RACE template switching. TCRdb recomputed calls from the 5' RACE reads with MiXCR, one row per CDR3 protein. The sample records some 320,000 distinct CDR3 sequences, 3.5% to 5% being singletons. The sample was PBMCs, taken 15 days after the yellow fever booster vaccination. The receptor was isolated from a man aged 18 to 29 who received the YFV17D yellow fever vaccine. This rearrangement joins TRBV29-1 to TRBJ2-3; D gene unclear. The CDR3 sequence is CSVELSDVNTQYF. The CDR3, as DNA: TGCAGCGTTGAGTTGTCAGACGTGAATACGCAGTATTTT.